Following are 14 T cell receptor beta chains from one sample sequenced in a study of blood T cells in healthy people across ages. The authors ran a second PCR of roughly 6 to 12 cycles using a sample-barcoded 5' primer and a J-beta primer mix. TCRdb re-called the 5' RACE reads with MiXCR, one entry per CDR3 protein. The profile shows about 900,000 distinct CDR3 sequences, approximately 59% of them singletons. What was sequenced was blood. The receptors stem from a man aged 25 to 40 in good health.

This chain uses TRBV4-3 with TRBJ2-7; D is possibly TRBD1 (7 bases). CDR3 length: 15 amino acids. Germline values: CDR1 LGHNA, CDR2 YSLEER. V lost 4 bases to trimming and J lost 4 bases, with 17 bases between them. The CDR3 protein is CASSPDGAGGYEQYF. The CDR3 DNA follows: TGCGCCAGCAGCCCGGACGGGGCAGGGGGGTACGAGCAGTACTTC.

This clonotype was picked up one time. The chain combines TRBV7-9 with TRBJ2-7, with D tentatively TRBD1 or TRBD2 (5 bases each). Germline CDR1 is SEHNR and CDR2 is FQNEAQ (reference sequence). V was trimmed by 5 bases and J by 2 bases, leaving 19 bases between them. The CDR3 runs to 16 residues. The CDR3 sequence: CASSPRWDEGPYEQYF. The CDR3 DNA sequence: TGTGCCAGCAGCCCCCGGTGGGACGAAGGTCCCTACGAGCAGTACTTC.

The chain combines TRBV29-1 with TRBJ2-1; 7 nucleotides align to TRBD1. The CDR3 covers 13 residues. Germline CDR1 SQVTM, CDR2 ANQGSEA. The CDR3 bases are TGCAGTGTTCTCAGACAGGGCGTCAATGAGCAGTTCTTC. Encoded protein: CSVLRQGVNEQFF.

The chain uses TRBV20-1 and TRBJ1-5; 9 bases match TRBD1. Germline loops: CDR1 DFQATT, CDR2 SNEGSKA (reference sequence). J was trimmed by 7 bases and V by 3 bases; bases with no gene match: 7. CDR3 length: 14 residues. The CDR3 nucleotides are TGCAGTGCTAGGGCCGGGACAGGGTTCCAGCCCCAGCATTTT. Residues: CSARAGTGFQPQHF.

The chain uses TRBV9 and TRBJ1-2, with no clear D. V lost 0 bases, J lost 4 bases, and 19 bases lay in between. This CDR3 comprises 17 residues. Germline assignment: CDR1 SGDLS and CDR2 YYNGEE. CDR3 loop: CASSVDITASVGYGYTF. Written as DNA, the CDR3 is TGTGCCAGCAGCGTAGATATCACAGCTTCGGTGGGCTATGGCTACACCTTC.

This chain uses TRBV27 with TRBJ2-7; TRBD2 matches at 11 bases. The junction had 3 bases not matched to a gene; V was cut back by 8 bases and J by 0 bases. The CDR3 is 14 residues long. The germline V gene has CDR1 MNHEY and CDR2 SMNVEV (reference sequence). CDR3 coding DNA: TGTGCCAGCGCTCTAGCGGGGGGCTCCTACGAGCAGTACTTC. This gives the protein CASALAGGSYEQYF.

This clonotype was counted a few times. CDR3 bases: TGTGCCAGCGCCTTAGCGGAAGAGACCCAGTACTTC. Protein: CASALAEETQYF. The chain combines TRBV6-6 with TRBJ2-5; D is perhaps TRBD2 (6 bases). The CDR3 is made up of 12 amino acids. In germline, CDR1 is MNHNY, CDR2 SVGAGI (reference sequence). V lost 8 bases and J lost 3, with 10 bases in between.

This clonotype was observed a handful of times. The genes are TRBV5-1 and TRBJ2-7; 9 bases are shared with TRBD1. The CDR3 runs to 14 residues. V shed 4 bases and J 6 bases; nucleotides not matched to a gene: 8. Germline lookup yields CDR1 SGHRS and CDR2 YFSETQ. In DNA, the CDR3 is TGCGCCAGCAGCAAGCTGGGACAGGGTACCGAGCAGTACTTC. This encodes CASSKLGQGTEQYF.

This clonotype was seen more than once but under ten times. The gene calls are TRBV6-5 and TRBJ2-1; perhaps TRBD2 as D (6 bases). Trimming cost V 0 bases and J 9 bases, with 12 bases left between them. The CDR3 totals 14 residues. Germline CDR1 and CDR2: MNHEY and SVGAGI. The CDR3 coding sequence is TGTGCCAGCAGTTACTCTTTTGCCGGGGGTGAGCAGTTCTTC. This encodes CASSYSFAGGEQFF.

The chain employs TRBV3-1 and TRBJ2-1; TRBD2 aligns across 12 bases. The germline V gene encodes CDR1 LGHDT and CDR2 YNNKEL (reference sequence). There are 16 residues in the CDR3. V lost 1 base and J lost 7; bases outside the gene matches: 5. CDR3: CASSQAGLAGFNEQFF. Written as DNA, the CDR3 is TGTGCCAGCAGCCAAGCAGGACTAGCGGGGTTTAATGAGCAGTTCTTC.

The rearrangement links TRBV5-4 to TRBJ2-4; D is unresolved. Per germline, CDR1 SGHNT and CDR2 YYREEE (reference sequence). Trimming removed 0 bases from V and 0 bases from J, with 13 bases in between. The CDR3 spans 17 residues. The CDR3 bases are TGTGCCAGCAGCTTGGCCGGTGACCCACTAGCCAAAAACATTCAGTACTTC. As protein: CASSLAGDPLAKNIQYF.

This chain uses TRBV28 with TRBJ1-5, with D possibly TRBD1 on 5 matching bases. The germline V and J ends were trimmed by 5 bases and 4 bases, with 18 bases remaining between them. This CDR3 contains 16 residues. Germline V gene lookup returns CDR1 MDHEN and CDR2 SYDVKM. CDR3 DNA sequence: TGTGCCAGCAGTGCCCTCGGGACGGAGTATAATCAGCCCCAGCATTTT. The encoded protein is CASSALGTEYNQPQHF.

CDR3 loop: CASSLEVGGETQYF. The CDR3 DNA follows: TGTGCCAGCAGCTTAGAGGTGGGCGGAGAGACCCAGTACTTC. This chain uses TRBV11-2 with TRBJ2-7; D unresolved. Judging by the DNA end, TRBJ2-5 fits better; the J call may be wrong. The germline V gene has CDR1 SGHAT and CDR2 FQNNGV. CDR3 length: 14 amino acids.

The rearrangement joins TRBV9 to TRBJ2-1; D is possibly TRBD1 (5 bases). Germline loops: CDR1 SGDLS, CDR2 YYNGEE. CDR3 size: 10 residues. Trimming left V 9 bases short and J 6 bases short, with 7 bases between. This CDR3 reads CATGPNEQFF. The CDR3 nucleotides are TGTGCCACAGGGCCCAATGAGCAGTTCTTC.